This T cell receptor (beta chain) appears in the sequencing data of a study of cytomegalovirus exposure and HLA in healthy donors. This clone has just one count. PCR used 60 Vbeta primers and 13 Jbeta primers. Repertoires were generated with immunoSEQ multiplex PCR, while TCRdb's copy carries only in-frame clones and drops some. The table has about 200,000 clones, over 75% seen once. The source material was PBMCs. This clonotype originated in a male donor in good health and CMV-seronegative.

The CDR3 reads CASRSSGVPYEQYF. The CDR3 nucleotides are TGTGCCAGCAGATCCTCAGGGGTGCCCTACGAGCAGTACTTC. The rearrangement joins TRBV28 to TRBJ2-7; TRBD1 is a possible D gene (6 bases). The CDR3 spans 14 residues. V was trimmed by 6 bases and J by 2 bases, leaving 14 bases between them. CDR1 MDHEN and CDR2 SYDVKM come from the germline V gene.